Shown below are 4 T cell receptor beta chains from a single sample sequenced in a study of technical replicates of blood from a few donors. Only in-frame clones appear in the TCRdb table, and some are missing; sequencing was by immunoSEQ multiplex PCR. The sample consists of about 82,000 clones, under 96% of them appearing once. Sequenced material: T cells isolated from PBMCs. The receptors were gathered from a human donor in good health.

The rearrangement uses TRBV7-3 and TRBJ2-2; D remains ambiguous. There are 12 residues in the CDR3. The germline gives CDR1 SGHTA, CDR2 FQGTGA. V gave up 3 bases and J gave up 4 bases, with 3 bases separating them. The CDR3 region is CASSFGTGELFF. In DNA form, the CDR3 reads TGTGCCAGCAGCTTCGGCACCGGGGAGCTGTTTTTT. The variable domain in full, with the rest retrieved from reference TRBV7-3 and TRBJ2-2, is GAGVSQTPSNKVTEKGKYVELRCDPISGHTALYWYRQSLGQGPEFLIYFQGTGAADDSGLPNDRFFAVRPEGSVSTLKIQRTERGDSAVYLCASSFGTGELFFGEGSRLTVL.

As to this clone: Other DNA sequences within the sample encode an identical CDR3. The CDR3, as DNA: TGTGCCAGCAGCTTAGGACTAGCGGCCTACGAGCAGTACTTC. This gives the protein CASSLGLAAYEQYF. This sequence joins TRBV7-8 and TRBJ2-7; 9 nucleotides line up with TRBD2. The V gene's germline CDR1 is SGHVS and CDR2 FQNEAQ. Trimming cost V 1 base and J 2 bases; bases outside gene matches: 0. The CDR3 has 14 residues.

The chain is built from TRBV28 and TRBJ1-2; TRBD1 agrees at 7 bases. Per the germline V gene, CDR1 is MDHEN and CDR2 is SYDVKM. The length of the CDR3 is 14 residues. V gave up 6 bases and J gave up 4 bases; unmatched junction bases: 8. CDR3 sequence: CASRPGTDLYGYTF. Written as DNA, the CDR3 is TGTGCCAGCAGACCCGGGACAGATCTCTATGGCTACACCTTC.

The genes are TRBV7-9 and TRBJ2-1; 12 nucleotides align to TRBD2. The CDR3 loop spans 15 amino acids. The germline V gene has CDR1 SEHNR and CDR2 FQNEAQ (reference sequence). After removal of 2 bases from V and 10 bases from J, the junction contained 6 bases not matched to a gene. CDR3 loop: CASSLRTSGGLEQFF. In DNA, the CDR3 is TGTGCCAGCAGCTTAAGAACTAGCGGGGGGTTAGAGCAGTTCTTC.